The 10 T cell receptor beta chains listed next were all sequenced from one sample in a study of cytomegalovirus exposure and HLA in healthy donors. Vbeta (60) and Jbeta (13) primers were used in the PCR. Clones were read by immunoSEQ multiplex PCR, and TCRdb kept only the in-frame ones, dropping some. The table has about 190,000 clones, around 67% seen once; the top ten hold less than 4%. Sequenced input: PBMCs. The receptors come from a woman younger than 45 in good health and CMV-seropositive.

The chain recombines TRBV11-2 with TRBJ2-2; possible D gene TRBD1, 5 bases. V lost 3 bases to trimming and J lost 1 base, with 12 bases between them. This CDR3 comprises 16 residues. CDR1 is SGHAT and CDR2 is FQNNGV in the germline V gene. CDR3 coding DNA: TGTGCCAGCAGCTTCTTCCCAGGGCGGAACACCGGGGAGCTGTTTTTT. This gives the protein CASSFFPGRNTGELFF. The variable domain in full, with the rest retrieved from reference TRBV11-2 and TRBJ2-2, is EAGVAQSPRYKIIEKRQSVAFWCNPISGHATLYWYQQILGQGPKLLIQFQNNGVVDDSQLPKDRFSAERLKGVDSTLKIQPAKLEDSAVYLCASSFFPGRNTGELFFGEGSRLTVL.

V usage is TRBV7-9 and J usage is TRBJ1-2; D not certain. Germline assignment: CDR1 SEHNR and CDR2 FQNEAQ (reference sequence). Trimming removed 2 bases at V and 5 bases at J, with 6 bases between. The CDR3 is 12 residues long. The CDR3 bases are TGTGCCAGCAGCTTAATCAATTATGGCTACACCTTC. This translates into CASSLINYGYTF.

The genes are TRBV6-4 and TRBJ2-2; 9 bases match TRBD1. The CDR3 is made up of 15 amino acids. V shed 6 bases, J shed 5 bases, and the junction held 7 bases outside the gene matches. The germline gives CDR1 MRHNA, CDR2 SNTAGT. CDR3 sequence (DNA): TGTGCCAGCAGCCCCGACAGGGGGGAGACCGGGGAGCTGTTTTTT. Translating it yields CASSPDRGETGELFF.

The chain joins TRBV5-1 to TRBJ2-7, with 7 bases aligning to TRBD2. The CDR3 is 16 amino acids. With V trimmed by 0 bases and J by 0 bases, 6 bases remained unmatched. The germline V gene encodes CDR1 SGHRS and CDR2 YFSETQ. The CDR3, as DNA: TGCGCCAGCAGCTTGGGGGGAGGGCCCCTCTCCTACGAGCAGTACTTC. Amino acids: CASSLGGGPLSYEQYF.

The V gene is TRBV6-1, the J gene TRBJ1-1; no clear D gene. The germline CDR1 and CDR2 sequences are MNHNS and SASEGT. The CDR3 has 14 residues. The V end lost 1 base, the J end lost 1 base, and 7 bases lay between the germline ends. As DNA, the CDR3 is TGTGCCAGCAGTGAAGTTGGAGAGAACACTGAAGCTTTCTTT. Protein sequence: CASSEVGENTEAFF.

V gene TRBV5-4 combines with J gene TRBJ2-7; a weak D match, TRBD2 (6 bases). The CDR3 is made up of 15 amino acids. V gave up 0 bases and J gave up 0 bases, with 10 bases separating them. Germline loops: CDR1 SGHNT, CDR2 YYREEE (reference sequence). The CDR3, as DNA: TGTGCCAGCAGCTTGGTGGTGGGAGGCTCCTACGAGCAGTACTTC. This codes for CASSLVVGGSYEQYF.

J is TRBJ2-7 and V is TRBV9; a possible D gene is TRBD2 (7 bases). Trimming pared 3 bases from V and 3 bases from J, leaving 19 bases between. This CDR3 contains 16 residues. The germline gives CDR1 SGDLS, CDR2 YYNGEE. The CDR3 region is CASSERLGGEYYEQYF. The CDR3 region has the DNA TGTGCCAGCAGCGAGCGACTAGGGGGGGAATACTACGAGCAGTACTTC.

The chain links TRBV14 to TRBJ2-3, with TRBD2 matching over 11 bases. Trimming at V came to 4 bases and at J to 5 bases, leaving 5 bases not matched to a gene. Germline V CDR1 and CDR2: SGHDN, FVKESK. The CDR3 loop spans 15 amino acids. The CDR3: CASSRRLAGIDTQYF. CDR3 in DNA: TGTGCCAGCAGCCGGAGACTAGCGGGGATAGATACGCAGTATTTT.

This sequence joins TRBV11-2 and TRBJ2-7; unclear D gene. This CDR3 comprises 12 residues. The germline V and J ends were trimmed by 2 bases and 0 bases, with 2 bases remaining between them. Germline V CDR1 and CDR2: SGHAT, FQNNGV. CDR3 amino acids: CASSLLSYEQYF. CDR3 nucleotides: TGTGCCAGCAGCTTACTCTCCTACGAGCAGTACTTC.

The chain carries TRBV5-1 and TRBJ2-2, with 7 bases matching TRBD1. This CDR3 is built from 17 residues. V shed 4 bases and J 0 bases; nucleotides not matched to a gene: 9. Germline V gene sequence: CDR1 SGHRS, CDR2 YFSETQ. For the CDR3, the DNA is TGCGCCAGCAGCGGACCCCGGGACAGCCCGAACACCGGGGAGCTGTTTTTT. Translated, it gives CASSGPRDSPNTGELFF.